Listed below are T cell receptor beta chains from one sample, sequenced in a study of blood T cells in healthy people across ages. TCRdb processed the 5' RACE reads anew with MiXCR; each CDR3 protein has one entry. The sample shows around 650,000 distinct CDR3 sequences, roughly 43% of them seen only once. Sequences were obtained from blood. These receptors were collected from a man older than 75 in good health. Each CDR3 is given with its conserved first and last residue. Fields, in order: D gene, V gene, clone size, J gene, CDR3 protein, CDR3 DNA. D genes are given only for firm matches. Clone size is not always given. Where it is, it says once, few, many or a class for expanded clones.

NA,TRBV20-1,few,TRBJ2-1,CSATEDNEQFF,TGCAGTGCTACAGAAGACAATGAGCAGTTCTTC
TRBD2,TRBV7-2,NA,TRBJ2-1,CASSFRASGTYNEQFF,TGTGCCAGCAGCTTCCGGGCTAGCGGGACCTACAATGAGCAGTTCTTC
NA,TRBV28,NA,TRBJ2-3,CASKAGSLRTDTQYF,TGTGCCAGCAAGGCGGGCTCCCTCCGCACAGATACGCAGTATTTT
TRBD1,TRBV4-3,NA,TRBJ1-4,CASSQLTRDRHRNEKLFF,TGCGCCAGCAGCCAACTTACACGGGACAGGCATAGGAATGAAAAACTGTTTTTT
NA,TRBV4-1,few,TRBJ2-6,CASSQFMATARGANVLTF,TGCGCCAGCAGCCAATTTATGGCAACCGCTCGGGGGGCCAACGTCCTGACTTTC
NA,TRBV20-1,NA,TRBJ2-3,CSARHPRASTDTQYF,TGCAGTGCTAGACACCCTAGGGCTAGCACAGATACGCAGTATTTT
NA,TRBV6-5,few,TRBJ2-5,CASSYSGPRKETQYF,TGTGCCAGCAGTTACTCGGGGCCGCGAAAAGAGACCCAGTACTTC
NA,TRBV24-1,NA,TRBJ1-5,CATSDSRVLAQPQHF,TGTGCCACCAGTGATTCAAGGGTTCTTGCTCAGCCCCAGCATTTT
NA,TRBV6-2/TRBV6-3,NA,TRBJ2-7,CASSPGQRPPYEQYF,TGTGCCAGCAGCCCTGGACAGAGGCCTCCCTACGAGCAGTACTTC
NA,TRBV29-1,NA,TRBJ2-3,CSVQITDTQYF,TGCAGCGTCCAGATCACAGATACGCAGTATTTT
NA,TRBV20-1,NA,TRBJ2-3,CSARVGFGGPSTDTQYF,TGCAGTGCTAGAGTCGGTTTCGGGGGGCCTAGCACAGATACGCAGTATTTT
TRBD2,TRBV28,many,TRBJ2-7,CASSFSLAGLSYEQYF,TGTGCCAGCAGTTTTAGCCTAGCGGGACTAAGCTACGAGCAGTACTTC
TRBD2,TRBV12-3/TRBV12-4,NA,TRBJ2-2,CASSFPAGVTTGELFF,TGTGCCAGCAGTTTCCCAGCGGGGGTCACAACCGGGGAGCTGTTTTTT
NA,TRBV4-1,NA,TRBJ2-1,CASSQAGAPGGNEQFF,TGCGCCAGTAGCCAAGCCGGGGCTCCCGGGGGTAATGAGCAGTTCTTC
TRBD1,TRBV5-4,NA,TRBJ1-2,CASSPQGQSYGYTF,TGTGCCAGCAGCCCGCAGGGACAGAGCTATGGCTACACCTTC
TRBD1,TRBV10-3,few,TRBJ2-1,CAISERDRSYNEQFF,TGTGCCATCAGTGAAAGGGACAGATCCTACAATGAGCAGTTCTTC
TRBD1,TRBV20-1,NA,TRBJ2-7,CSAAQGPYEQYF,TGCAGTGCCGCACAGGGGCCCTACGAGCAGTACTTC
TRBD1,TRBV20-1,few,TRBJ2-1,CSARHNDRELFF,TGCAGTGCTAGACATAACGACAGGGAACTGTTCTTC
NA,TRBV2,few,TRBJ2-7,CASRAEYEQYF,TGTGCCAGCAGGGCGGAGTACGAGCAGTACTTC
NA,TRBV30,few,TRBJ1-2,CAWSVRGGYTF,TGTGCCTGGAGTGTACGGGGAGGCTACACCTTC
TRBD2,TRBV18,NA,TRBJ2-5,CASSPPGLALQETQYF,TGTGCCAGCTCACCACCGGGACTAGCGTTACAAGAGACCCAGTACTTC
NA,TRBV6-2/TRBV6-3,NA,TRBJ1-2,CASSRDGTYGYTF,TGTGCCAGCAGTCGCGACGGAACTTATGGCTACACCTTC
TRBD2,TRBV4-1,few,TRBJ2-5,CASSQVQGLAGGETQYF,TGCGCCAGCAGCCAAGTCCAAGGACTAGCGGGGGGAGAGACCCAGTACTTC
NA,TRBV7-2,NA,TRBJ1-2,CASSLDYGQANYSYTF,TGTGCCAGCAGCTTAGATTATGGGCAAGCAAACTATAGCTACACCTTC
NA,TRBV7-9,NA,TRBJ1-1,CTLGSGKTEAFF,TGTACTTTAGGTTCCGGGAAGACTGAAGCTTTCTTT
TRBD1,TRBV20-1,NA,TRBJ1-5,CSATRGNDQPQHF,TGCAGTGCTACCAGGGGGAACGATCAGCCCCAGCATTTT
NA,TRBV6-5,NA,TRBJ2-7,CASSQGRSYEQYF,TGTGCCAGCAGCCAAGGACGAAGCTACGAGCAGTACTTC
TRBD2,TRBV5-1,few,TRBJ2-5,CATRTSGGKETQYF,TGCGCCACGCGTACTAGCGGGGGGAAAGAGACCCAGTACTTC
NA,TRBV2,NA,TRBJ1-1,CASTALDTHGTEAFF,TGTGCCAGCACCGCACTTGACACACACGGCACTGAAGCTTTCTTT
TRBD2,TRBV28,NA,TRBJ2-3,CASSLTRTSGSADTQYF,TGTGCCAGCAGCCTAACCCGGACTAGCGGGAGCGCAGATACGCAGTATTTT
NA,TRBV18,NA,TRBJ2-7,CASSPDRNSYEQYF,TGTGCCAGCTCACCAGACAGAAACTCCTACGAGCAGTACTTC
TRBD2,TRBV15,few,TRBJ2-1,CATESSGASYNEQFF,TGTGCCACTGAGTCTAGCGGGGCTTCCTACAATGAGCAGTTCTTC
NA,TRBV29-1,NA,TRBJ1-1,CSVEWRANTEAFF,TGCAGCGTTGAATGGAGGGCGAACACTGAAGCTTTCTTT
NA,TRBV4-1,NA,TRBJ2-3,CASSQEFQGQADTQYF,TGCGCCAGCAGCCAGGAATTCCAGGGACAAGCAGATACGCAGTATTTT
NA,TRBV7-9,few,TRBJ2-7,CASSAGRGDQYF,TGTGCCAGCAGCGCCGGTCGAGGAGATCAGTACTTC
TRBD2,TRBV5-1,NA,TRBJ2-3,CASSSWPGSGADTQYF,TGCGCCAGCAGCTCCTGGCCCGGGAGCGGGGCAGATACGCAGTATTTT
NA,TRBV12-3/TRBV12-4,NA,TRBJ2-7,CASSPRGQPRDEQYF,TGTGCCAGCAGTCCCCGGGGTCAACCGAGGGACGAGCAGTACTTC
NA,TRBV27,NA,TRBJ2-4,CASGLRGVAKNIQYF,TGTGCCAGCGGTTTAAGGGGGGTAGCCAAAAACATTCAGTACTTC
TRBD1,TRBV7-3,NA,TRBJ1-1,CASSDPSRDREAFF,TGTGCCAGCAGCGATCCGTCGCGGGACAGGGAAGCTTTCTTT
TRBD2,TRBV20-1,NA,TRBJ2-7,CSARDYTYEQYF,TGCAGTGCCAGGGACTACACCTACGAGCAGTACTTC
NA,TRBV2,NA,TRBJ2-3,CASRRGVTDTQYF,TGTGCCAGCAGGCGAGGGGTCACAGATACGCAGTATTTT
NA,TRBV7-2,NA,TRBJ1-4,CASSSQGRDEKLFF,TGTGCCAGCAGCTCTCAGGGGCGGGATGAAAAACTGTTTTTT
TRBD1,TRBV6-5,NA,TRBJ1-1,CASSTRTGGNAEAFF,TGTGCCAGCAGTACCCGGACAGGGGGAAACGCTGAAGCTTTCTTT
TRBD1,TRBV12-3/TRBV12-4,few,TRBJ2-7,CASTDRGGGEQYF,TGTGCCAGCACAGACAGGGGCGGAGGCGAGCAGTACTTC